This T cell receptor (beta chain) was recovered during a study of regulatory T cells in long-lasting Graves disease. Germline V gene sequence: CDR1 MNHEY, CDR2 SMNVEV (reference sequence). V gave up 0 bases and J gave up 3 bases; unmatched junction bases: 10. The CDR3 is made up of 17 amino acids. This clonotype came up a few times. Noted time point: persistent/refractory GD, antithyroid drugs over 5 years with positive TRAb. The authors made the TCR library using RNA they extracted from PBMCs. Libraries of TCR beta came from iRepertoire HTBI primers plus Arm-PCR of CDR3 regions. TCRdb recomputed calls from the multiplex PCR reads with MiXCR, one row per CDR3 protein. This table holds about 660,000 distinct CDR3 sequences, about 32% found once.

The sequence came from a female donor with Graves disease. The rearrangement uses TRBV27 and TRBJ2-7; TRBD2 matches at 8 bases. The specimen was peripheral blood mononuclear cells (PBMCs), collected when the disease was refractory, from a patient treated with antithyroid drugs. CDR3 in DNA: TGTGCCAGCAGTTTATCAGCCTCAGCGGGGGTTCTCTACGAGCAGTACTTC. It specifies CASSLSASAGVLYEQYF.